These 29 T cell receptor beta chains were sequenced from one sample in a study of blood T cell repertoires in COVID-19. The data were produced by immunoSEQ multiplex PCR, yet TCRdb's version contains in-frame clones alone and is incomplete. The table includes roughly 99,000 clones, more than 65% detected once. Sequenced material: peripheral blood. The receptors were sampled from a woman aged 80 or over with acute or convalescent COVID-19.

V gene TRBV12-3 or TRBV12-4 combines with J gene TRBJ1-1; a possible D gene is TRBD1 (5 bases). The V end lost 5 bases, the J end lost 1 base, and 8 bases lay between the germline ends. This CDR3 is built from 13 residues. The CDR3 here is CASSQRGNTEAFF. The CDR3 bases are TGTGCCAGCAGTCAAAGGGGGAACACTGAAGCTTTCTTT.

This chain joins TRBV10-3 and TRBJ1-1, with D unresolved. V was shortened by 10 bases and J by 1 base, with 13 bases between the two germline ends. The germline gives CDR1 ENHRY, CDR2 SYGVKD. The CDR3 length is 13 residues. DNA of the CDR3: TGTGCCACCATTCGGGAGACGAACACTGAAGCTTTCTTT. The encoded protein is CATIRETNTEAFF.

The V gene is TRBV5-1, the J gene TRBJ1-2, with 8 bases matching TRBD1. CDR1 and CDR2 from the germline V gene are SGHRS and YFSETQ. The CDR3 length is 13 residues. J gave up 10 bases and V 0 bases, and 5 bases lay outside the gene matches. The CDR3 nucleotides read TGCGCCAGCAGCTTGGGGAGGACAGGGCTCTACACCTTC. Protein sequence: CASSLGRTGLYTF. The whole variable domain, remainder taken from reference TRBV5-1 and TRBJ1-2, is KAGVTQTPRYLIKTRGQQVTLSCSPISGHRSVSWYQQTPGQGLQFLFEYFSETQRNKGNFPGRFSGRQFSNSRSEMNVSTLELGDSALYLCASSLGRTGLYTFGSGTRLTVV.

V gene TRBV5-1 combines with J gene TRBJ2-3; TRBD1 might be the D (6 bases). The CDR3 totals 14 residues. The V end lost 5 bases, the J end lost 5 bases, and 15 bases lay between the germline ends. In germline, CDR1 is SGHRS, CDR2 YFSETQ. Written as DNA, the CDR3 is TGCGCCAGCAGAGAGGGGGTGACCAGAGATACGCAGTATTTT. Protein: CASREGVTRDTQYF.

The chain uses TRBV21-1 and TRBJ1-5; the table gives TRBD1 as D, unverified against the DNA. TRBV21-1 corresponds to a pseudogene. This CDR3 is built from 20 residues. The CDR3 DNA reads as TGTGCCAGCAGCCAATTACGAACCCATCAAAGGAGACAGGGGAATCAGCCCCAGCATTTT. Translation: CASSQLRTHQRRQGNQPQHF.

This clone was recorded only once. This chain connects TRBV5-5 to TRBJ1-2; 8 bases are a match to TRBD1. The J segment lost 2 bases and the V segment lost 3 bases, leaving 6 bases of the junction unmatched. The CDR3 totals 15 residues. Germline CDR1 SGHKS, CDR2 YYEKEE (reference sequence). The DNA for the CDR3 is TGTGCCAGCAGCTGGGGGACAGGAATAAACTATGGCTACACCTTC. This codes for CASSWGTGINYGYTF.

This clone has just one count. V gene TRBV3-1 (or the pseudogene TRBV3-2) combines with J gene TRBJ2-5, with 15 bases matching TRBD2. Germline CDR1 LGHDT, CDR2 YNNKEL (reference sequence). The CDR3 has 16 amino acids. V gave up 6 bases and J gave up 5 bases; unmatched junction bases: 7. The CDR3 loop reads CASSPGLAGGGETQYF. CDR3 DNA: TGTGCCAGCAGTCCGGGACTAGCGGGGGGCGGGGAGACCCAGTACTTC.

The V gene is TRBV28, the J gene TRBJ2-3; 9 bases are a match to TRBD2. From germline, CDR1 is MDHEN and CDR2 SYDVKM. The J segment lost 2 bases and the V segment lost 5 bases, leaving 8 bases of the junction unmatched. CDR3 length: 16 residues. The CDR3 DNA reads TGTGCCAGCAGTATCCCTGCGGGGGGGCCCACAGATACGCAGTATTTT. Encoded protein: CASSIPAGGPTDTQYF.

V is TRBV10-3 and J is TRBJ2-1, with 9 bases fitting TRBD1. Unmatched junction bases numbered 7, after V lost 4 bases and J lost 6 bases. Per germline, CDR1 ENHRY and CDR2 SYGVKD. The CDR3 totals 15 residues. CDR3 in amino acids: CAISVEQGAVNEQFF. The DNA of the CDR3 is TGTGCCATCAGTGTCGAACAGGGGGCTGTCAATGAGCAGTTCTTC.

This chain links TRBV11-2 with TRBJ1-1; the D is unclear. The CDR3 runs to 11 residues. From germline, CDR1 is SGHAT and CDR2 FQNNGV. V gave up 0 bases and J gave up 7 bases, with 3 bases separating them. The CDR3 DNA follows: TGTGCCAGCAGCTTAGACAGTGAAGCTTTCTTT. Translating it yields CASSLDSEAFF.

The table lists this clone with a count of one. The V and J genes are TRBV5-1 and TRBJ1-5, with TRBD1 identical over 7 bases. Germline V lookup: CDR1 SGHRS, CDR2 YFSETQ. V shed 8 bases, J shed 3 bases, and the junction held 11 bases outside the gene matches. This CDR3 spans 15 amino acids. In DNA, the CDR3 is TGCGCCAGTTGTGAGACAGGGAGCCTCAATCAGCCCCAGCATTTT. Its protein is CASCETGSLNQPQHF. Supplemented by reference TRBV5-1 and TRBJ1-5, the full variable domain reads KAGVTQTPRYLIKTRGQQVTLSCSPISGHRSVSWYQQTPGQGLQFLFEYFSETQRNKGNFPGRFSGRQFSNSRSEMNVSTLELGDSALYLCASCETGSLNQPQHFGDGTRLSIL.

The chain couples TRBV18 to TRBJ1-2; TRBD1 matches 7 bases. V dropped 3 bases and J dropped 0; count of bases not matched to a gene: 7. The germline V gene encodes CDR1 KGHSH and CDR2 LQKENI. The CDR3 is 16 amino acids. In DNA, the CDR3 is TGTGCCAGCTCACCTAGGGACAGCTATTCTAACTATGGCTACACCTTC. It yields the protein CASSPRDSYSNYGYTF.

The chain combines TRBV7-9 with TRBJ2-4, with D possibly matching TRBD1 (5 bases). The CDR3 is 14 amino acids. In germline, CDR1 is SEHNR, CDR2 FQNEAQ (reference sequence). The V end was cut by 0 bases, the J end by 8 bases, with 11 bases between. CDR3 protein: CASSLALDTDIQYF. CDR3 nucleotides: TGTGCCAGCAGCTTAGCGCTGGACACAGACATTCAGTACTTC.

The V and J genes are TRBV12-3 or TRBV12-4 and TRBJ1-2; D is uncertain. This CDR3 region has 13 residues. V was clipped by 3 bases and J by 3 bases, with 8 bases between them. The CDR3 spells CASSFTSDYGYTF. For the CDR3, the DNA is TGTGCCAGCAGTTTCACGTCAGACTATGGCTACACCTTC.

The chain joins TRBV14 to TRBJ1-2, with D uncertain. The germline V gene encodes CDR1 SGHDN and CDR2 FVKESK. Trimming cost V 0 bases and J 6 bases, with 8 bases left between them. CDR3 size: 13 residues. The CDR3, as DNA: TGTGCCAGCAGCCAAGATCTACGGGATGGCTACACCTTC. It encodes CASSQDLRDGYTF.

The V call is TRBV10-3, the J call TRBJ2-1; TRBD2 matches at 12 bases. After removal of 10 bases from V and 7 bases from J, the junction contained 5 bases not matched to a gene. CDR3 length: 13 amino acids. Germline assignment: CDR1 ENHRY and CDR2 SYGVKD. The CDR3 reads CASGTSGLNEQFF. In DNA, the CDR3 is TGTGCCAGCGGGACTAGCGGGTTAAATGAGCAGTTCTTC.

The chain couples TRBV27 to TRBJ1-6; possibly TRBD1 for D (5 bases). The germline V and J ends were trimmed by 2 bases and 5 bases, with 19 bases remaining between them. The CDR3 extends over 18 amino acids. The germline CDR1 and CDR2 sequences are MNHEY and SMNVEV (reference sequence). Here the CDR3 reads CASSLVYSRPGNNSPLHF. The CDR3 coding sequence is TGTGCCAGCAGTTTAGTTTACTCTCGGCCAGGGAATAATTCACCCCTCCACTTT.

This clone was detected only a few times. The genes are TRBV28 and TRBJ1-5, with a tentative D call TRBD1 (6 bases). The V end was cut by 0 bases, the J end by 1 base, with 13 bases between. Germline-derived CDR1 and CDR2 are MDHEN and SYDVKM. The length of the CDR3 is 17 residues. In nucleotides, the CDR3 is TGTGCCAGCAGTTTATGGAGCGGGGGGCTCAGCAATCAGCCCCAGCATTTT. Translated: CASSLWSGGLSNQPQHF.

The chain carries TRBV28 and TRBJ1-5, with a weak D call TRBD1 (6 bases). Trimming removed 6 bases from V and 0 bases from J, with 9 bases in between. Germline values: CDR1 MDHEN, CDR2 SYDVKM. The CDR3 contains 14 residues. CDR3: CASSGTNSNQPQHF. CDR3 coding DNA: TGTGCCAGCAGCGGGACAAATAGCAATCAGCCCCAGCATTTT.

The rearrangement links TRBV7-3 to TRBJ2-3; D is perhaps TRBD2 (6 bases). Germline values: CDR1 SGHTA, CDR2 FQGTGA. The CDR3 extends over 17 amino acids. V dropped 2 bases and J dropped 1 base, with 16 bases sitting between them. The CDR3 loop is CASSLRGTAKRTDTQYF. The CDR3 nucleotides read TGTGCCAGCAGCTTACGCGGGACGGCCAAACGCACAGATACGCAGTATTTT.

The chain joins TRBV27 to TRBJ2-5; TRBD2 aligns across 9 bases. Germline lookup yields CDR1 MNHEY and CDR2 SMNVEV (reference sequence). V shed 6 bases and J 5 bases; nucleotides not matched to a gene: 4. CDR3 length: 13 residues. CDR3 coding DNA: TGTGCCAGCAGAATAGCGGGGGCGGAGACCCAGTACTTC. Its protein product is CASRIAGAETQYF.

The chain uses TRBV11-2 and TRBJ2-3; perhaps TRBD2 as D (6 bases). Germline assignment: CDR1 SGHAT and CDR2 FQNNGV. This CDR3 has 16 amino acids. Trimming cost V 5 bases and J 2 bases, with 17 bases left between them. The CDR3 sequence: CASSALGGKNTDTQYF. The CDR3 nucleotides read TGTGCCAGCAGCGCCCTGGGAGGCAAAAACACAGATACGCAGTATTTT.

This sequence joins TRBV30 and TRBJ1-6; no clear D. Trimming took 6 bases from V and 0 from J, leaving 21 bases between them. Per germline, CDR1 GTSNPN and CDR2 SVGIG (reference sequence). The CDR3 totals 18 residues. CDR3 sequence (DNA): TGTGCCTGCTTACCTGCGGGCCTCCTCCTCTCCTATAATTCACCCCTCCACTTT. Protein product: CACLPAGLLLSYNSPLHF.

The chain has TRBV7-8 and TRBJ2-5; 11 nucleotides agree with TRBD1. J gave up 1 base and V 1 base, and 5 bases lay outside the gene matches. Germline-derived CDR1 and CDR2 are SGHVS and FQNEAQ. This CDR3 comprises 17 residues. CDR3 nucleotide sequence: TGTGCCAGCAGCTTAGTCAGCGGACAGGGGGCCCAAGAGACCCAGTACTTC. Protein product: CASSLVSGQGAQETQYF.

The V call is TRBV2, the J call TRBJ1-2; 7 nucleotides match TRBD1. CDR1 is SNHLY and CDR2 is FYNNEI in the germline V gene. The CDR3 spans 13 residues. V gave up 7 bases and J gave up 8 bases; unmatched junction bases: 10. The CDR3 loop reads CASNLAGGGGYTF. The CDR3 bases are TGTGCCAGCAATTTAGCAGGGGGAGGAGGCTACACCTTC. Complete variable domain (other parts from reference TRBV2 and TRBJ1-2): EPEVTQTPSHQVTQMGQEVILRCVPISNHLYFYWYRQILGQKVEFLVSFYNNEISEKSEIFDDQFSVERPDGSNFTLKIRSTKLEDSAMYFCASNLAGGGGYTFGSGTRLTVV.

This rearrangement joins TRBV7-9 to TRBJ1-4, with D maybe TRBD1 (5 bases). Germline V gene sequence: CDR1 SEHNR, CDR2 FQNEAQ (reference sequence). This CDR3 region has 16 residues. V lost 0 bases, J lost 5 bases, and 13 bases lay in between. CDR3 amino acids: CASSLALEWGNEKLFF. The CDR3 DNA is TGTGCCAGCAGCTTAGCCCTCGAATGGGGCAATGAAAAACTGTTTTTT.

The chain carries TRBV10-2 and TRBJ2-7; perhaps TRBD1 as D (7 bases). The CDR3 totals 13 residues. Trimming cost V 6 bases and J 4 bases, with 13 bases left between them. Germline V gives CDR1 WSHSY, CDR2 SAAADI. CDR3 nucleotides: TGCGCCAGCAGCGCGACAGGGAGGTACGAGCAGTACGTC. Translation gives CASSATGRYEQYV.

The chain joins TRBV10-3 to TRBJ2-1, with no clear D. The V end lost 2 bases, the J end lost 10 bases, and 9 bases lay between the germline ends. The CDR3 is 12 amino acids. The germline V gene has CDR1 ENHRY and CDR2 SYGVKD. CDR3 sequence reads: CAISEALGEQFF. In DNA form, the CDR3 reads TGTGCCATCAGTGAGGCCTTGGGCGAGCAGTTCTTC.

The chain couples TRBV11-2 to TRBJ1-1, with 8 nucleotides matching TRBD1. The CDR3 runs to 13 residues. Germline CDR1 and CDR2: SGHAT and FQNNGV. After removal of 2 bases from V and 10 bases from J, the junction contained 6 bases not matched to a gene. The CDR3 nucleotides read TGTGCCAGCAGCTTAAGCCAGGGGGCAAGAGCTTTCTTT. Translated: CASSLSQGARAFF.